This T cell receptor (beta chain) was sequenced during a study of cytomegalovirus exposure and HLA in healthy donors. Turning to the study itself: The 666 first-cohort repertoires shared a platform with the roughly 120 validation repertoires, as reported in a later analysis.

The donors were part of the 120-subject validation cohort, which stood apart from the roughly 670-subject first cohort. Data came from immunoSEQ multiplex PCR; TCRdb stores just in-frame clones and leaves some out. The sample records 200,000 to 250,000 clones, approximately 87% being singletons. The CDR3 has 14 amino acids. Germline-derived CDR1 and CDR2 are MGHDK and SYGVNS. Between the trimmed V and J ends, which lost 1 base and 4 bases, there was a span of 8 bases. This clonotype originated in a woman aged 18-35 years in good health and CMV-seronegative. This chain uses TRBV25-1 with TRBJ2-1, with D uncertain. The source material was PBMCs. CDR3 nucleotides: TGTGCCAGCAGTGAATTTGGACGGTACAATGAGCAGTTCTTC. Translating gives CASSEFGRYNEQFF.